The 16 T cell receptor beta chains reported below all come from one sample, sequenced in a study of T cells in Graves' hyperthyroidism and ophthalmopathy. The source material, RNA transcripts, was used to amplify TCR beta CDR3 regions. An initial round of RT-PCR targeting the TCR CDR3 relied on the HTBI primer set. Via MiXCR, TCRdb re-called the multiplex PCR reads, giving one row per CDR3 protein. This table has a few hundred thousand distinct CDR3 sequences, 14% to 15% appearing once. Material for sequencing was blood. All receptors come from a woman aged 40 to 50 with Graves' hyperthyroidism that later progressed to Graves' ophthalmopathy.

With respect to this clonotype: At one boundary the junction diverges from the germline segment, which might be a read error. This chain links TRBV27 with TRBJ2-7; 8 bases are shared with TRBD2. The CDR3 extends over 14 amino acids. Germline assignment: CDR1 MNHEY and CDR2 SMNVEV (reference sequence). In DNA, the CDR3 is TGTGCCACCAGTCAGATCGGGAGGGCCTACGAGCAGTACTTC. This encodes CATSQIGRAYEQYF.

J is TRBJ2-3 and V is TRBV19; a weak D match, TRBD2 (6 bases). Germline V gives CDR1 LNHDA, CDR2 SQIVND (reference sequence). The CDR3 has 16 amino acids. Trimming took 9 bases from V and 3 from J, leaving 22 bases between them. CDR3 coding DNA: TGTGCCAGCCACGGCTGGCGGGGTCCGTCTACAGATACGCAGTATTTT. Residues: CASHGWRGPSTDTQYF.

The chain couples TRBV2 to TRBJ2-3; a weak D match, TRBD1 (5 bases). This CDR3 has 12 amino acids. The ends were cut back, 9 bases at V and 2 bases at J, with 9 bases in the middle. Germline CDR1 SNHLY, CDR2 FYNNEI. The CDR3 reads CASQGVTDTQYF. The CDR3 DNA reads TGTGCCAGTCAGGGCGTCACAGATACGCAGTATTTT.

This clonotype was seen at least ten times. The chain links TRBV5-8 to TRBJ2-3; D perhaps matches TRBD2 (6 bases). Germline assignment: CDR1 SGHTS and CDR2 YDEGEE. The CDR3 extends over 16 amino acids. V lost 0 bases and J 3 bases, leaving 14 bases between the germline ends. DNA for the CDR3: TGTGCCAGCAGCTTGGGGGATAGCGGCCCAACAGATACGCAGTATTTT. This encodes CASSLGDSGPTDTQYF.

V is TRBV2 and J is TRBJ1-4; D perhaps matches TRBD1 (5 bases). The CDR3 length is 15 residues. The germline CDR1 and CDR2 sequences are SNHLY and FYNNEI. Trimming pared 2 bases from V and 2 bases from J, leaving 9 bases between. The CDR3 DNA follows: TGTGCCAGCAGTGAACTGGGGACTACTAATGAAAAACTGTTTTTT. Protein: CASSELGTTNEKLFF.

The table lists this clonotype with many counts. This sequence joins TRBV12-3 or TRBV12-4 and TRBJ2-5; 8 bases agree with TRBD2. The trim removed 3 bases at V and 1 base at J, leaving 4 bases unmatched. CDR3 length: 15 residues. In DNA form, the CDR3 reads TGTGCCAGCAGTTTTAGTGCGGGGGGCCAAGAGACCCAGTACTTC. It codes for CASSFSAGGQETQYF.

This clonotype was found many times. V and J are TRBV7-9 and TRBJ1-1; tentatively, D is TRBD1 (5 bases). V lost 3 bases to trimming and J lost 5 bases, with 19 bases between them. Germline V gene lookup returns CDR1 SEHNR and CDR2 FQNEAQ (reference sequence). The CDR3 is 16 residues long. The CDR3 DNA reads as TGTGCCAGCAGCTTCACCCCCCGGGGCTCGGGAACTGAAGCTTTCTTT. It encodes CASSFTPRGSGTEAFF.

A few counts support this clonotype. The CDR3 is CASSGVGYLEQFF. The DNA for the CDR3 is TGTGCCAGTAGCGGGGTGGGGTACTTGGAGCAGTTCTTC. The chain employs TRBV19 and TRBJ2-1, with D possibly being TRBD2 (5 bases). Trimming shortened V by 6 bases and J by 10 bases, and 16 bases separated the two germline ends. This CDR3 contains 13 residues. Germline V gives CDR1 LNHDA, CDR2 SQIVND (reference sequence).

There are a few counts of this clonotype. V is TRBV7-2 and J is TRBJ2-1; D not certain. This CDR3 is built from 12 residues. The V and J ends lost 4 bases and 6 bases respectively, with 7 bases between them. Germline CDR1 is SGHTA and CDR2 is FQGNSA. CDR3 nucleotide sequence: TGTGCCAGCAGCTCCATAGGCAATGAGCAGTTCTTC. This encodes CASSSIGNEQFF.

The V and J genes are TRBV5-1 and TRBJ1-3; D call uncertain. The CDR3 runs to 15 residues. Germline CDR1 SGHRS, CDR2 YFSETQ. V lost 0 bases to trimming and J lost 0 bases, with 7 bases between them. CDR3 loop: CASSLGPSSGNTIYF. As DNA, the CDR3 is TGCGCCAGCAGCTTGGGGCCGAGCTCTGGAAACACCATATATTTT.

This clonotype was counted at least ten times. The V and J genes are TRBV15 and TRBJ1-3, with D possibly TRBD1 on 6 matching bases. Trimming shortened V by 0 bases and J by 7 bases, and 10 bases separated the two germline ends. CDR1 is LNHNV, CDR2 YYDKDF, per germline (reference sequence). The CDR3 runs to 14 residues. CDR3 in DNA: TGTGCCACCAGCAGAGATCGGGGGCTCAACACCATATATTTT. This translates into CATSRDRGLNTIYF.

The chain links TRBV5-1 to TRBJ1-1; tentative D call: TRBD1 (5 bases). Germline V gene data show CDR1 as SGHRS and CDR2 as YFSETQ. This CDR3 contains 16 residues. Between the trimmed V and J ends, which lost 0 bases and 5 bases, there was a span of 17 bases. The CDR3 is CASSLEGRALGTEAFF. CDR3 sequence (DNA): TGCGCCAGCAGCTTGGAGGGCAGGGCGCTTGGAACTGAAGCTTTCTTT.

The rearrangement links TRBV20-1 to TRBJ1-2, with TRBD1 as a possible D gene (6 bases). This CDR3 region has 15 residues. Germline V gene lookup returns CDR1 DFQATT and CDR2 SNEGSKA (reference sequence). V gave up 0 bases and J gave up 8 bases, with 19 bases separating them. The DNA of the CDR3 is TGCAGTGCTAGAGAGAGCCGACAGGCCGGGGGGGGCTACACCTTC. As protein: CSARESRQAGGGYTF.

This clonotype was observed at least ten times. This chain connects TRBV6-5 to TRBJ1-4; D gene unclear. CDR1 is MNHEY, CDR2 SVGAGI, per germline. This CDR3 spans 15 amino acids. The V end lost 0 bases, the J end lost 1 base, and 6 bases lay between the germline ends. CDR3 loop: CASSYSIGTNEKLFF. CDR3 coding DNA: TGTGCCAGCAGTTACTCGATAGGAACTAATGAAAAACTGTTTTTT.

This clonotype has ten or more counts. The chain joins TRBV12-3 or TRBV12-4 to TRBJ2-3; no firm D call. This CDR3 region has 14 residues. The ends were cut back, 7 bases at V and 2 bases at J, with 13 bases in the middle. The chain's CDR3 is CASTPPADTDTQYF. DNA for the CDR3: TGTGCCAGCACCCCCCCCGCGGACACAGATACGCAGTATTTT.

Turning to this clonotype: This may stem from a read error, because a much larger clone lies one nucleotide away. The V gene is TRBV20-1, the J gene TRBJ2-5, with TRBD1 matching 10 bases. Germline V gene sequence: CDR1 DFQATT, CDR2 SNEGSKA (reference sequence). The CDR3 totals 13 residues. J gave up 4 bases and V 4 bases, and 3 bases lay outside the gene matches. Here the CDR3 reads CSATRTGGETQYF. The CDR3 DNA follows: TGCAGTGCTACCCGGACAGGGGGAGAGACCCAGTACTTC.